Included here is one T cell receptor (beta chain) sequence, with context. CDR1 is SGHNT, CDR2 YYREEE, per germline (reference sequence). The CDR3 extends over 14 amino acids. V was clipped by 0 bases and J by 2 bases, with 8 bases between them. The data belong to a study of blood T cell repertoires in COVID-19. Assay used: immunoSEQ multiplex PCR; TCRdb lists only in-frame clones, some missing. The sample holds fewer than 300,000 clones, approximately 92% seen once. The sequence was collected from a woman under 40 who had recovered from COVID-19. Sequenced sample: PBMCs or T cells enriched from blood (not recorded which). J is TRBJ2-5 and V is TRBV5-4, with D hard to call. CDR3 amino acids: CASSLEAQQETQYF. The CDR3 nucleotides read TGTGCCAGCAGCTTGGAAGCGCAACAAGAGACCCAGTACTTC. Filled out from reference TRBV5-4 and TRBJ2-5, the complete variable domain reads ETGVTQSPTHLIKTRGQQVTLRCSSQSGHNTVSWYQQALGQGPQFIFQYYREEENGRGNFPPRFSGLQFPNYSSELNVNALELDDSALYLCASSLEAQQETQYFGPGTRLLVL.